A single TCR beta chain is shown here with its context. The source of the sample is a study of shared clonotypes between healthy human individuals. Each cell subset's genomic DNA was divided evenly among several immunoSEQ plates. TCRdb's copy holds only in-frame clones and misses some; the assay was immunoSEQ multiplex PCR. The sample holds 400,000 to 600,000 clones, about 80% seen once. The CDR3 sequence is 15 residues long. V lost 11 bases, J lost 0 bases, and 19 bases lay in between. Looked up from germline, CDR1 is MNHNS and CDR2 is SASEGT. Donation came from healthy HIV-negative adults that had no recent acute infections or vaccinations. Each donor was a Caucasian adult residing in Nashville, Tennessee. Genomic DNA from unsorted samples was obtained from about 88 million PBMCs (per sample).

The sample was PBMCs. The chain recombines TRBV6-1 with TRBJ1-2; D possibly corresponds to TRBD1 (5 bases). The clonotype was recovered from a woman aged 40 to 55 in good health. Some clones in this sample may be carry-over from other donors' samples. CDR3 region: CACRDAPRANYGYTF. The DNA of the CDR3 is TGTGCCTGCCGGGACGCACCCCGAGCTAACTATGGCTACACCTTC.